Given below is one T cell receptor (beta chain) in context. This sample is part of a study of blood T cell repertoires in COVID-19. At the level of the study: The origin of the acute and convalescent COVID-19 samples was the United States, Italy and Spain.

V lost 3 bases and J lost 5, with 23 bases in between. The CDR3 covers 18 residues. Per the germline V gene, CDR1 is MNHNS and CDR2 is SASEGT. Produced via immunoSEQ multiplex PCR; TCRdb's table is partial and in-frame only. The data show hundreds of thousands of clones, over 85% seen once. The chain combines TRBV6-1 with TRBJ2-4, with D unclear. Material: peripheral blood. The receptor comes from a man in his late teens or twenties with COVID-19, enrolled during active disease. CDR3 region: CASSEFATHKERQNIQYF. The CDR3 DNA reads TGTGCCAGCAGTGAGTTCGCCACCCACAAAGAACGCCAAAACATTCAGTACTTC.